The text below deals with one TCR beta chain. This sample is part of a study of lymphopenia after photon versus proton radiotherapy. The method was immunoSEQ multiplex PCR; TCRdb's version includes in-frame clones alone and lacks a portion of them. The table lists about 40,000 clones, over 80% of them singletons. V lost 0 bases and J lost 2, with 9 bases in between. The length of the CDR3 is 15 residues. Germline assignment: CDR1 SGHRS and CDR2 YFSETQ. The chain couples TRBV5-1 to TRBJ1-3, with a weak D call TRBD1 (6 bases). The sequences come from peripheral blood, collected from a patient treated with proton-based radiotherapy. This sequence was found in a woman aged 70-85 years with pancreatic cancer. The CDR3 region is CASSLGGGPGNTIYF. The CDR3 coding sequence is TGCGCCAGCAGCTTGGGAGGGGGGCCTGGAAACACCATATATTTT.